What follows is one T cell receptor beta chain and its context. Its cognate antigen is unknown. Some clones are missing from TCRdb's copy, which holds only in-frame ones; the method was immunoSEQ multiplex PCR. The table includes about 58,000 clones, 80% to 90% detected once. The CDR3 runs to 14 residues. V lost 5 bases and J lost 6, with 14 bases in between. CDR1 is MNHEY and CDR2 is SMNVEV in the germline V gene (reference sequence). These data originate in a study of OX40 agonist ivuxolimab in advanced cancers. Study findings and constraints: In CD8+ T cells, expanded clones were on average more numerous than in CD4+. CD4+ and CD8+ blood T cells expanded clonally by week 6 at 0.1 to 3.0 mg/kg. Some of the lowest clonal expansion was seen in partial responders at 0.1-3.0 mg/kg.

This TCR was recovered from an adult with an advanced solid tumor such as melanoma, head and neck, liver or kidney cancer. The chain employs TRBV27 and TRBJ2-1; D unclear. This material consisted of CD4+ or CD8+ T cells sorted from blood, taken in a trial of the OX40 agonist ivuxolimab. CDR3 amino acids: CASSPRTLGNEQFF. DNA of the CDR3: TGTGCCAGCAGTCCTCGGACGTTGGGCAATGAGCAGTTCTTC.